A selection of T cell receptor beta chains follows, all from one sample in a study of neurological immune-mediated disorders. TCRdb itself ran the 5' RACE reads through MiXCR, one entry per CDR3 protein. Altogether 70,000 or so distinct CDR3 sequences are present, 3% to 4% being singletons, with the ten largest covering 4% to 6.5%. Source material: PBMCs. Source of these receptors: a woman aged 45-65 years with multiple sclerosis. Each CDR3 is given with its conserved first and last residue. Fields, in order: J gene, clone size, D gene, V gene, CDR3 DNA, CDR3 protein. The D gene is left open where the match is weak. The size of a clone is reported for some rows only, either as once, few or many, or as a class for expanded clones.

TRBJ1-2 | many | NA | TRBV7-2 | TGTGCCAGCAGCTCCAGTAGGGGATATGGCTACACCTTC | CASSSSRGYGYTF
TRBJ1-1 | many | NA | TRBV2 | TGTGCCAGCACCGGGGGGCAGGCCGGAGCTGAAGCTTTCTTT | CASTGGQAGAEAFF
TRBJ2-1 | many | NA | TRBV5-1 | TGCGCCAGCACACGTAGGGACTCATACAATGAGCAGTTCTTC | CASTRRDSYNEQFF
TRBJ2-3 | many | NA | TRBV20-1 | TGCAGTGCTCTCCGGACAGAGAGCACAGATACGCAGTATTTT | CSALRTESTDTQYF
TRBJ2-1 | many | TRBD2 | TRBV4-3 | TGCGCCAGCAGCCAAGTGATCGGACTAGCGACCTACAATGAGCAGTTCTTC | CASSQVIGLATYNEQFF
TRBJ2-3 | many | NA | TRBV7-9 | TGTGCCAGCAGCCCCAGCGAGGATACGCAGTATTTT | CASSPSEDTQYF
TRBJ2-3 | NA | TRBD2 | TRBV28 | TGTGCCACCCCGGCCAGCGGGAGGACAGATACGCAGTATTTT | CATPASGRTDTQYF
TRBJ1-1 | many | NA | TRBV5-1 | TGCGCCAGCTCTTCGGGGTTCGGAACTGAAGCTTTCTTT | CASSSGFGTEAFF
TRBJ1-1 | many | NA | TRBV5-1 | TGCGCCAGCAGCTTCCTAGGACAGAACACTGAAGCTTTCTTT | CASSFLGQNTEAFF
TRBJ1-6 | NA | TRBD1 | TRBV5-8 | TGTGCCAGCAGCCCGGTCGCAGGGGGCAGATCACACCTCCACTTT | CASSPVAGGRSHLHF
TRBJ2-1 | many | NA | TRBV6-6 | TGTGCCAGCAGCGGAGTTGGTGAGCAGTTCTTC | CASSGVGEQFF
TRBJ2-1 | many | TRBD1 | TRBV5-1 | TGCGCCAGCTTCCGGGACAGCCAAGGCGATGAGCAGTTCTTC | CASFRDSQGDEQFF
TRBJ1-1 | many | NA | TRBV21-1 | TGTGCCAGCAGCCGACAAGGTGCGGCGGCCCCTGAAGCTTTCTTT | CASSRQGAAAPEAFF
TRBJ1-5 | many | TRBD1 | TRBV20-1 | TGCAGTGCTCAGCGGACAGGAAGTAGCAATCAGCCCCAGCATTTT | CSAQRTGSSNQPQHF
TRBJ2-7 | many | TRBD1 | TRBV20-1 | TGCAGTGCAACCAGGGCGGGTCAGGGGGCCTACGAGCAGTACTTC | CSATRAGQGAYEQYF
TRBJ2-5 | many | NA | TRBV7-2 | TGTGCCAGCAGCTTAGGGGGACTTCCAGTACAAGAGACCCAGTACTTC | CASSLGGLPVQETQYF
TRBJ1-3 | many | NA | TRBV12-3/TRBV12-4 | TGTGCCAGCAGTTTGGCCCCGAACACCATATATTTT | CASSLAPNTIYF
TRBJ1-1 | many | NA | TRBV15 | TGTGCCACCAGCAAAAAAATGAACACTGAAGCTTTCTTT | CATSKKMNTEAFF
TRBJ1-2 | many | NA | TRBV11-2 | TGTGCCAGCAGCTTAGAAGGCTTTGGCTACACCTTC | CASSLEGFGYTF
TRBJ1-1 | few | NA | TRBV4-1 | TGCGCCAGCAGCGCTACAGGACACTGGAACACTGAAGCTTTCTTT | CASSATGHWNTEAFF
TRBJ1-1 | many | TRBD1 | TRBV11-2 | TGTGCCAGCAGCTCAAAGACAGGGAGTCCTGAAGCTTTCTTT | CASSSKTGSPEAFF
TRBJ2-3 | many | NA | TRBV28 | TGTGCCAGCAGTTTATCGCCAGGCTCATTCACAGATACGCAGTATTTT | CASSLSPGSFTDTQYF
TRBJ2-2 | many | TRBD2 | TRBV9 | TGTGCCGCCGGTAGCGGGATAACGGGGGAGCTGTTTTTT | CAAGSGITGELFF
TRBJ1-4 | many | NA | TRBV4-3 | TGCGCCAGCAGCCAAGACCCCGGAGGGGGGGAAAAACTGTTTTTT | CASSQDPGGGEKLFF
TRBJ2-7 | many | TRBD1 | TRBV29-1 | TGCAGCGTTTATGGACCGGGACAGGGGGAGTACGAGCAGTACTTC | CSVYGPGQGEYEQYF
TRBJ2-7 | many | NA | TRBV12-3/TRBV12-4 | TGTGCCAGCAGTTTAAACGTTTACGAGCAGTACTTC | CASSLNVYEQYF
TRBJ2-1 | many | NA | TRBV6-2/TRBV6-3 | TGTGCCAGCAGCCGCGCAGGAGGAGTATCGTACAATGAGCAGTTCTTC | CASSRAGGVSYNEQFF
TRBJ2-3 | many | NA | TRBV4-1 | TGCGCCAGCAGCCAAGATCCGCGCGGCGGGGTTAGCACAGATACGCAGTATTTT | CASSQDPRGGVSTDTQYF
TRBJ2-1 | many | NA | TRBV3-1 | TGTGCCAGCAGCGAAACCTATCAGGGGTACAATGAGCAGTTCTTC | CASSETYQGYNEQFF
TRBJ1-5 | many | NA | TRBV18 | TGTGCCAGCTCAATACAGGGTGGGGATCAGCCCCAGCATTTT | CASSIQGGDQPQHF
TRBJ2-5 | many | NA | TRBV4-3 | TGCGCCAGCAGCCATCGAGGGGCGGGGGAGACCCAGTACTTC | CASSHRGAGETQYF
TRBJ1-1 | many | NA | TRBV20-1 | TGCACCCGAGGGTCTATGAACACTGAAGCTTTCTTT | CTRGSMNTEAFF
TRBJ2-2 | many | NA | TRBV24-1 | TGTGCCACCAGTGATCCGAAATCGATGACCGGGGAGCTGTTTTTT | CATSDPKSMTGELFF
TRBJ2-2 | many | NA | TRBV5-6 | TGTGCCAGCAGCTTGAGAGGGGAAAGGGCGAACACCGGGGAGCTGTTTTTT | CASSLRGERANTGELFF
TRBJ2-1 | few | TRBD1 | TRBV11-3 | TGTGCCAGCAGCGCCCGACAGGGAGAGTACAATGAGCAGTTCTTC | CASSARQGEYNEQFF
TRBJ1-2 | many | NA | TRBV7-2 | TGTGCCAGCAGCTTATCCCCGGGGCTCTATGGCTACACCTTC | CASSLSPGLYGYTF
TRBJ1-3 | many | NA | TRBV7-2 | TGTGCCAGCAGATCTGGAAACACCATATATTTT | CASRSGNTIYF
TRBJ2-7 | many | NA | TRBV6-2/TRBV6-3 | TGTGCCACCAAGGGGACTGGCTCCTACGAGCAGTACTTC | CATKGTGSYEQYF
TRBJ2-1 | many | NA | TRBV4-3 | TGCGCCAGCAGCCAAGTTCGCCGGGAGAGTAGGGAGCAGTTCTTC | CASSQVRRESREQFF
TRBJ2-1 | many | NA | TRBV5-1 | TGCGCCAGCAGCTTCATGAGGCTAGCTACCTACAATGAGCAGTTCTTC | CASSFMRLATYNEQFF